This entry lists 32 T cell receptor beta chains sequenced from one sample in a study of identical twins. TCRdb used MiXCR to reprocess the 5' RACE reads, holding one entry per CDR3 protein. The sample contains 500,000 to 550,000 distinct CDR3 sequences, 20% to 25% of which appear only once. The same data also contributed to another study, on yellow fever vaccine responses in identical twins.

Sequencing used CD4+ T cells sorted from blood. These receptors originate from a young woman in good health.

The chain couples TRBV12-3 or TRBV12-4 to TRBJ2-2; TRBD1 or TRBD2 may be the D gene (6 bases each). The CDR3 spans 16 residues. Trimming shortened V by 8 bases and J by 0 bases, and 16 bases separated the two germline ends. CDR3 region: CASYWVGGTNTGELFF. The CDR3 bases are TGTGCCAGCTACTGGGTGGGGGGCACGAACACCGGGGAGCTGTTTTTT.

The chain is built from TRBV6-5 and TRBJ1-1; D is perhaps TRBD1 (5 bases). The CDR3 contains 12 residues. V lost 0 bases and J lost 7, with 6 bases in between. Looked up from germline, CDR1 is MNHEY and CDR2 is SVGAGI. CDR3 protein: CASSYSGVEAFF. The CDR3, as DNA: TGTGCCAGCAGTTACTCGGGGGTTGAAGCTTTCTTT.

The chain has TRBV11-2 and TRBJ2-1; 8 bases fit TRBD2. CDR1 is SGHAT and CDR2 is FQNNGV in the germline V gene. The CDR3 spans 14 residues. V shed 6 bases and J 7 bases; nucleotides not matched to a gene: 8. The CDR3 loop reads CASRKPGGVNEQFF. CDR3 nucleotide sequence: TGTGCCAGCAGAAAACCCGGGGGGGTAAATGAGCAGTTCTTC. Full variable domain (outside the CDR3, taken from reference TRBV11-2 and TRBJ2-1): EAGVAQSPRYKIIEKRQSVAFWCNPISGHATLYWYQQILGQGPKLLIQFQNNGVVDDSQLPKDRFSAERLKGVDSTLKIQPAKLEDSAVYLCASRKPGGVNEQFFGPGTRLTVL.

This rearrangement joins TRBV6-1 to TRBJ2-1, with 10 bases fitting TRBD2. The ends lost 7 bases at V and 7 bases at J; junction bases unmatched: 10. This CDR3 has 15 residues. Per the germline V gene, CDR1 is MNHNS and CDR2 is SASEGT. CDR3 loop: CASTEGLAEANEQFF. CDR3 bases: TGTGCCAGCACCGAAGGACTAGCGGAAGCAAATGAGCAGTTCTTC.

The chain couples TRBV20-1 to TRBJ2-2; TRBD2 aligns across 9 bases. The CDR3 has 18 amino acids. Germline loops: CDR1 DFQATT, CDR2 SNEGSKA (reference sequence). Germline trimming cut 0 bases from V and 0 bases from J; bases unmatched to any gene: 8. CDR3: CSARDASGNPSNTGELFF. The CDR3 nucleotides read TGCAGTGCTAGAGATGCTAGCGGGAACCCCTCGAACACCGGGGAGCTGTTTTTT.

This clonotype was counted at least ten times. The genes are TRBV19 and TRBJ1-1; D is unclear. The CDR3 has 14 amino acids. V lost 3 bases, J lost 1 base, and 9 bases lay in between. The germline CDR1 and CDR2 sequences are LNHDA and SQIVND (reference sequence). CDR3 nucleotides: TGTGCCAGTAGTATTGAGTTTACGAACACTGAAGCTTTCTTT. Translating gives CASSIEFTNTEAFF.

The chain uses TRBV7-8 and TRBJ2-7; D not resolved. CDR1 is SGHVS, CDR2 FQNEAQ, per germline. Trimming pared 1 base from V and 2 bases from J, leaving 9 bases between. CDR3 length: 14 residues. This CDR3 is CASSLGGLAYEQYV. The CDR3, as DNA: TGTGCCAGCAGCTTAGGGGGTTTGGCCTACGAGCAGTACGTC.

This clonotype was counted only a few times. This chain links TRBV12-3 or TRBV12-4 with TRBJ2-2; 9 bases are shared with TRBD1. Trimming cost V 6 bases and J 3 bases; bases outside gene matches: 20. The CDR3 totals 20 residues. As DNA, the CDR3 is TGTGCCAGCAGGCCTGGACAGGGGAGAGGGGGACGGTCTCACACCGGGGAGCTGTTTTTT. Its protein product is CASRPGQGRGGRSHTGELFF.

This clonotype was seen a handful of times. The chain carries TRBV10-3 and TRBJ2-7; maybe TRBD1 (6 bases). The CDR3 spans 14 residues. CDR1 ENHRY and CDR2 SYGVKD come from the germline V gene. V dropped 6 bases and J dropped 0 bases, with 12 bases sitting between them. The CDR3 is CAISAGQSSYEQYF. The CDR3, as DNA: TGTGCCATCAGCGCCGGACAGAGCTCCTACGAGCAGTACTTC.

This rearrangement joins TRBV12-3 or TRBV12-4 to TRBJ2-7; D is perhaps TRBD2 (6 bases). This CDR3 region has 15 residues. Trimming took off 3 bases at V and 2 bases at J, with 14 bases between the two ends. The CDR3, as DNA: TGTGCCAGCAGTTTCCTCGGGAGCAACACCTACGAGCAGTACTTC. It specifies CASSFLGSNTYEQYF.

The CDR3 here is CSVDETSGKYNEQFF. The DNA of the CDR3 is TGCAGCGTTGATGAGACTAGCGGAAAATACAATGAGCAGTTCTTC. This sequence joins TRBV29-1 and TRBJ2-1; 9 positions agree with TRBD2. Germline values: CDR1 SQVTM, CDR2 ANQGSEA. J gave up 4 bases and V 3 bases, and 7 bases lay outside the gene matches. This CDR3 has 15 residues.

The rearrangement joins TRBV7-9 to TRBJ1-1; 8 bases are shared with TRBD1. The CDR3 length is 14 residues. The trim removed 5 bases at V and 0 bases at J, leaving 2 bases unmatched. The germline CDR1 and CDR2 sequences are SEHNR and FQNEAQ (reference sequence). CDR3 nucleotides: TGTGCCAGCAGCCCAGGGGGCATGAACACTGAAGCTTTCTTT. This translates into CASSPGGMNTEAFF.

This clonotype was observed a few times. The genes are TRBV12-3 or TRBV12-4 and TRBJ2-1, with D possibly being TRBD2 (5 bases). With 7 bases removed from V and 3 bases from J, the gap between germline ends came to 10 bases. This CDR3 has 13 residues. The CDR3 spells CASTERNYNEQFF. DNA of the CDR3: TGTGCCAGCACAGAGCGGAACTACAATGAGCAGTTCTTC.

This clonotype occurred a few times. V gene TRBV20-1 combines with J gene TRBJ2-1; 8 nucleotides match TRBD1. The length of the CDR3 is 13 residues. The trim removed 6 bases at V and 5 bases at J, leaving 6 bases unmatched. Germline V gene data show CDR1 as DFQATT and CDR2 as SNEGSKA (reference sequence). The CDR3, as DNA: TGCAGTGCGTACGGACAGGGACACAATGAGCAGTTCTTC. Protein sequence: CSAYGQGHNEQFF.

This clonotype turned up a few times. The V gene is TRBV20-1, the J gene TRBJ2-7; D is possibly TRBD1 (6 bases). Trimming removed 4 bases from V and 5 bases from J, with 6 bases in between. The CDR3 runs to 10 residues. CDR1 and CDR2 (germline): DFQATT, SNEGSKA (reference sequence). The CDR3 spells CSANRDEQYV. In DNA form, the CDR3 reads TGCAGTGCTAACAGGGACGAGCAGTACGTC.

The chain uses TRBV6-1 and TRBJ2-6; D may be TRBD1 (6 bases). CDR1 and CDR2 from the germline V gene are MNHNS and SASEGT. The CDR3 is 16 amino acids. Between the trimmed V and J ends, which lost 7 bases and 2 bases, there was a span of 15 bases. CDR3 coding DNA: TGTGCCAGCACCAAAACAGGGCGGGCTGGGGCCAACGTCCTGACTTTC. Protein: CASTKTGRAGANVLTF.

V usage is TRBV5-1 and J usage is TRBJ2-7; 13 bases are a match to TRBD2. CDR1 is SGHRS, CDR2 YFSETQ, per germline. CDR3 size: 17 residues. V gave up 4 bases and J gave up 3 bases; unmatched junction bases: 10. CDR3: CASSQGYRTSGSYEQYF. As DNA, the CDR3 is TGCGCCAGCAGCCAGGGATACCGGACTAGCGGGAGCTACGAGCAGTACTTC.

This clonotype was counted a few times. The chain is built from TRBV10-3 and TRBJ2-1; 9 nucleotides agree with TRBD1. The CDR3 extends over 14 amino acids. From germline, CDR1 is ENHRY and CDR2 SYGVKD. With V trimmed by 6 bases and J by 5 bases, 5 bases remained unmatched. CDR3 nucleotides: TGTGCCATCAGCCGGAGGGACAGGGACAATGAGCAGTTCTTC. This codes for CAISRRDRDNEQFF.

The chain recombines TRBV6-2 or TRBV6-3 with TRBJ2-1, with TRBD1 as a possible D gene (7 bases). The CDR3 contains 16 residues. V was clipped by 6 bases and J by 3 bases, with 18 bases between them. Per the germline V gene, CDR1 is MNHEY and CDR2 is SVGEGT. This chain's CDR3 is CASSPRGRPGYNEQFF. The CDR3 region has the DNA TGTGCCAGCAGCCCCAGGGGGAGGCCGGGCTACAATGAGCAGTTCTTC.

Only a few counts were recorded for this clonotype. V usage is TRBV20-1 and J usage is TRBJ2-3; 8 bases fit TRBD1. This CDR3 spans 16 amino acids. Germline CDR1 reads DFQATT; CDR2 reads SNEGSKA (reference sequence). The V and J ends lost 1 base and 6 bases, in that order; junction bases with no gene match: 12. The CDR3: CSARVPGQVFGDTQYF. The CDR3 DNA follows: TGCAGTGCTAGAGTACCGGGACAGGTTTTTGGGGATACGCAGTATTTT.

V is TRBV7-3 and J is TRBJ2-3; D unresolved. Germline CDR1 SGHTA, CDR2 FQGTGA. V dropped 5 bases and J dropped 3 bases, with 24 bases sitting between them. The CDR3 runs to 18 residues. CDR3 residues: CASSPPILSVAGTDTQYF. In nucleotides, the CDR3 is TGTGCCAGCAGCCCTCCCATTCTGTCGGTAGCTGGAACAGATACGCAGTATTTT.

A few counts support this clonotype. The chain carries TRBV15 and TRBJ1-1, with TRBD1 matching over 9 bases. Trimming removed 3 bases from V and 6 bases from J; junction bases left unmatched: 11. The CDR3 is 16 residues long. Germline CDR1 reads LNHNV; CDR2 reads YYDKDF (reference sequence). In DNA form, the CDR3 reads TGTGCCACCAGCAGGCGGGGGACAGGGCCCCTTTCTGAAGCTTTCTTT. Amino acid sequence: CATSRRGTGPLSEAFF.

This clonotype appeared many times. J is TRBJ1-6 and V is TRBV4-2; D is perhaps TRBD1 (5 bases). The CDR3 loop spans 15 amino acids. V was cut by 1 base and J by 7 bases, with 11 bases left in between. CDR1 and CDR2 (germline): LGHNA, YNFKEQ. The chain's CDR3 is CASSQGDYQNSPLHF. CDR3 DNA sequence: TGTGCCAGCAGCCAAGGGGACTACCAAAATTCACCCCTCCACTTT.

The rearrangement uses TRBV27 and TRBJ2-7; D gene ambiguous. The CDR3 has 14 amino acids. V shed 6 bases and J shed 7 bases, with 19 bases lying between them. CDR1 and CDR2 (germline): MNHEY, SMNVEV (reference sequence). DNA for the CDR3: TGTGCCAGCAGCCTCTCTAGGAGTTCGATGGAGCAGTACTTC. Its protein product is CASSLSRSSMEQYF.

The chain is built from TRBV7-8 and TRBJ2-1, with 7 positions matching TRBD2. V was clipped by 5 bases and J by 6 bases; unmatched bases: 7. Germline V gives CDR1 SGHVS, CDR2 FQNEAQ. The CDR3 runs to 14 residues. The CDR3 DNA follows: TGTGCCAGCAGCCTGGGGAGGGAGCTCAATGAGCAGTTCTTC. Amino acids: CASSLGRELNEQFF.

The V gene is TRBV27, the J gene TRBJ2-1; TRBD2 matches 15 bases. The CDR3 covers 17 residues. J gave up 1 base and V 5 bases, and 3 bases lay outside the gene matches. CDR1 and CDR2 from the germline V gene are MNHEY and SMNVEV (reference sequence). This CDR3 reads CASSRTSGRASYNEQFF. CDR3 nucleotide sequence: TGTGCCAGCAGTCGGACTAGCGGGAGGGCGTCCTACAATGAGCAGTTCTTC.

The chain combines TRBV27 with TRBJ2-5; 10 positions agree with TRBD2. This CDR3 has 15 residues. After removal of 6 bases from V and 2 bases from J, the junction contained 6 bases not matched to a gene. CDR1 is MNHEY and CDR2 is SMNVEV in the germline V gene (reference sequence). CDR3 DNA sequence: TGTGCCAGCAGAGAGTTTAGCGGGAGGCAAGAGACCCAGTACTTC. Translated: CASREFSGRQETQYF.

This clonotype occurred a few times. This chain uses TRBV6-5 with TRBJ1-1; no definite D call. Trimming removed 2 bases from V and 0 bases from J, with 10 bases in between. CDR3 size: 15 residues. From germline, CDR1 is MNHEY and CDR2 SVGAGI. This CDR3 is CASSYGEWVNTEAFF. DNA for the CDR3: TGTGCCAGCAGTTACGGGGAGTGGGTGAACACTGAAGCTTTCTTT.

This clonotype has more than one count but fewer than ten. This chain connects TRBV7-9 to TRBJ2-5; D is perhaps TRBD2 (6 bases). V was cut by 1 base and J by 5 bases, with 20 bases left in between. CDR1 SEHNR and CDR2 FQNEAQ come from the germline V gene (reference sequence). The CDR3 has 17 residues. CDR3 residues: CASSLGSLSGVIETQYF. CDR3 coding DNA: TGTGCCAGCAGCTTAGGAAGTTTGTCGGGGGTGATCGAGACCCAGTACTTC. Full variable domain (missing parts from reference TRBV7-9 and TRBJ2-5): DTGVSQNPRHKITKRGQNVTFRCDPISEHNRLYWYRQTLGQGPEFLTYFQNEAQLEKSRLLSDRFSAERPKGSFSTLEIQRTEQGDSAMYLCASSLGSLSGVIETQYFGPGTRLLVL.

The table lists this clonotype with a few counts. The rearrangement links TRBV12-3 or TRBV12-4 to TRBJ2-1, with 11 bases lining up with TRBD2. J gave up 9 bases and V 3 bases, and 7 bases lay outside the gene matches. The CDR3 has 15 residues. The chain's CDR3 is CASSLTSGIGGEQFF. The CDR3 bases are TGTGCCAGCAGTTTGACTAGCGGGATCGGGGGTGAGCAGTTCTTC.

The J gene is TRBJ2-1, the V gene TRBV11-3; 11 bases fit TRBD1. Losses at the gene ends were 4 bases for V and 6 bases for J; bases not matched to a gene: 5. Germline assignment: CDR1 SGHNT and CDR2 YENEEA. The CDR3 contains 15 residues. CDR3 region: CASSSGTGGFNEQFF. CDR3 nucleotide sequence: TGTGCCAGCAGCTCCGGGACAGGGGGGTTCAATGAGCAGTTCTTC.

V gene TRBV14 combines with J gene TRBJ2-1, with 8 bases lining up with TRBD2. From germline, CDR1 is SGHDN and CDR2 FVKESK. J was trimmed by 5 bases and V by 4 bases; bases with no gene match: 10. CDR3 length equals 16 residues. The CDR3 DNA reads TGTGCCAGCAGCCCCTATCCGGGACTAGGTAACAATGAGCAGTTCTTC. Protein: CASSPYPGLGNNEQFF.